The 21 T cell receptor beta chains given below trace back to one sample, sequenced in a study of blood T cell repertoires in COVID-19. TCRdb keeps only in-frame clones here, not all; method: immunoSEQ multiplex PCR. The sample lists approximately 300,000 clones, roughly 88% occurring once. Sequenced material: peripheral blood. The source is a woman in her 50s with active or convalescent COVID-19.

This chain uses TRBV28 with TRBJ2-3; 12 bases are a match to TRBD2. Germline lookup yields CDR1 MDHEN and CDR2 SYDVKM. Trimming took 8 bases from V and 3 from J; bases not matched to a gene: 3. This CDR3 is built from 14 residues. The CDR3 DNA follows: TGTGCCAGCCGGACTAGCGGGACAACAGATACGCAGTATTTT. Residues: CASRTSGTTDTQYF.

Written as DNA, the CDR3 is TGTGCCAGCAGCAACCCCAGCCTTGACGGGGAGCCCTACAATGAGCAGTTCTTC. Its protein is CASSNPSLDGEPYNEQFF. The gene calls are TRBV21-1 and TRBJ2-1; TRBD2, the D gene given by the table, was not confirmed from the DNA. TRBV21-1 is a documented pseudogene. The CDR3 runs to 18 residues.

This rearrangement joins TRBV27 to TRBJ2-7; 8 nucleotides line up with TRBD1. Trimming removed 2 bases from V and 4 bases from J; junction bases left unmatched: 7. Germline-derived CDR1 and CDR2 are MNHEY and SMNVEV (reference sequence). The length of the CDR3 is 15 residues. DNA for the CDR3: TGTGCCAGCAGTTTAGGTGGACAGGGACCTTACGAGCAGTACTTC. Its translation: CASSLGGQGPYEQYF.

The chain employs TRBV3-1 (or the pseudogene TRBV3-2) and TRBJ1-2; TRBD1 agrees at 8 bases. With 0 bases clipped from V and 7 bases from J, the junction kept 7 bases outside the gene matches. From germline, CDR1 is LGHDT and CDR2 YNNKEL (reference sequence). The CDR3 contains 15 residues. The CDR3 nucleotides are TGTGCCAGCAGCCAAGAATGGACAGGGACTGCTGGCTACACCTTC. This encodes CASSQEWTGTAGYTF.

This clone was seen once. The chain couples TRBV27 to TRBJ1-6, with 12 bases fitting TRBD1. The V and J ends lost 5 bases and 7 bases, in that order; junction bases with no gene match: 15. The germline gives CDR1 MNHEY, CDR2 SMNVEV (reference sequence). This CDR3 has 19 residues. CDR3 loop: CASSGDGTGGDLLNSPLHF. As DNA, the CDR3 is TGTGCCAGCAGTGGGGACGGGACAGGGGGCGATCTTTTGAATTCACCCCTCCACTTT.

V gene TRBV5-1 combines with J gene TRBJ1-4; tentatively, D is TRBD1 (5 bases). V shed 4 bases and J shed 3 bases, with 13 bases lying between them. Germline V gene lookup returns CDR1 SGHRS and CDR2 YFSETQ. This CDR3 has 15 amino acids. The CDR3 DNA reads TGCGCCAGCAGCCCTCGACAGCCATCTAATGAAAAACTGTTTTTT. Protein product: CASSPRQPSNEKLFF.

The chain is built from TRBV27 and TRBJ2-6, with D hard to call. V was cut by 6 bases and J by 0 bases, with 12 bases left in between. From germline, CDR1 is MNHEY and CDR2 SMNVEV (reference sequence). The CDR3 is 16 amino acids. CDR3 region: CASSPLSSSGANVLTF. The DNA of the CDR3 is TGTGCCAGCAGCCCCCTATCAAGCTCTGGGGCCAACGTCCTGACTTTC.

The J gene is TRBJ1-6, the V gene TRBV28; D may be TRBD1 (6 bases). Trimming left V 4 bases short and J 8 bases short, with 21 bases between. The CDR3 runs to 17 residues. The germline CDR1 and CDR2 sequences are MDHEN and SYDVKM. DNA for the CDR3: TGTGCCAGCAGTTCGCAGATAAACAGGGTTTCGGATTCACCCCTCCACTTT. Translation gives CASSSQINRVSDSPLHF.

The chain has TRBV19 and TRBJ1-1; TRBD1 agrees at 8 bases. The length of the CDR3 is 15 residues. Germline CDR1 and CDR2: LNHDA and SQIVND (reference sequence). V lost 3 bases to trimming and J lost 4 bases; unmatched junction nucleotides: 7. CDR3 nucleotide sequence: TGTGCCAGTAGTATGTCAGGGGGCTATAGCACTGAAGCTTTCTTT. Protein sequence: CASSMSGGYSTEAFF. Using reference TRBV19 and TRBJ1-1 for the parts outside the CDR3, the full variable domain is DGGITQSPKYLFRKEGQNVTLSCEQNLNHDAMYWYRQDPGQGLRLIYYSQIVNDFQKGDIAEGYSVSREKKESFPLTVTSAQKNPTAFYLCASSMSGGYSTEAFFGQGTRLTVV.

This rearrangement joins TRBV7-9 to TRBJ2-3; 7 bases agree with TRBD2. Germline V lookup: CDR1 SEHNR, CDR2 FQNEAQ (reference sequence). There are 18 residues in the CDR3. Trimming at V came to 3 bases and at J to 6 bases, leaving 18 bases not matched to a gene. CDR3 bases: TGTGCCAGCAGCTTGTCACAAGGACTAGTGCAGAAGTTCGATACGCAGTATTTT. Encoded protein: CASSLSQGLVQKFDTQYF.

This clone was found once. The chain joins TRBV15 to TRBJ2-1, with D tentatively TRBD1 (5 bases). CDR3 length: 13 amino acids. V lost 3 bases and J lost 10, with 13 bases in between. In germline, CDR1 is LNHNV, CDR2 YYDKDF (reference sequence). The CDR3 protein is CATSRSGSDEQFF. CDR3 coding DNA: TGTGCCACCAGCAGGTCAGGGTCTGACGAGCAGTTCTTC.

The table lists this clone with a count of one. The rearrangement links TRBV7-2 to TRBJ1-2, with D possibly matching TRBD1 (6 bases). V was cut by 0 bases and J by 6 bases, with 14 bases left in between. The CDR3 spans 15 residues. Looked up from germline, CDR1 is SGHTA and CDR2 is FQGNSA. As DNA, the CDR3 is TGTGCCAGCAGCTTAGCTCGGGGCAGGGGAAATGGCTACACCTTC. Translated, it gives CASSLARGRGNGYTF. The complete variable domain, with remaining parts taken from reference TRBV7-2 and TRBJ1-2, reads GAGVSQSPSNKVTEKGKDVELRCDPISGHTALYWYRQSLGQGLEFLIYFQGNSAPDKSGLPSDRFSAERTGGSVSTLTIQRTQQEDSAVYLCASSLARGRGNGYTFGSGTRLTVV.

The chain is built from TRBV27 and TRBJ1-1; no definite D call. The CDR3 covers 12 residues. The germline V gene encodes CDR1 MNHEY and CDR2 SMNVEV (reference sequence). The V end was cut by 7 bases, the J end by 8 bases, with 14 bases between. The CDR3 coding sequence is TGTGCCAGCATAAAGAGACCAGGCGAAGCTTTCTTT. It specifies CASIKRPGEAFF.

The chain's CDR3 is CASSSPGGIDTEAFF. The DNA for the CDR3 is TGTGCCAGCAGCTCCCCGGGAGGGATAGACACTGAAGCTTTCTTT. This chain connects TRBV7-9 to TRBJ1-1; D remains ambiguous. CDR1 and CDR2 from the germline V gene are SEHNR and FQNEAQ (reference sequence). The CDR3 spans 15 residues. V gave up 4 bases and J gave up 3 bases, with 15 bases separating them. Looking up the rest from reference TRBV7-9 and TRBJ1-1 gives the full variable domain: DTGVSQNPRHKITKRGQNVTFRCDPISEHNRLYWYRQTLGQGPEFLTYFQNEAQLEKSRLLSDRFSAERPKGSFSTLEIQRTEQGDSAMYLCASSSPGGIDTEAFFGQGTRLTVV.

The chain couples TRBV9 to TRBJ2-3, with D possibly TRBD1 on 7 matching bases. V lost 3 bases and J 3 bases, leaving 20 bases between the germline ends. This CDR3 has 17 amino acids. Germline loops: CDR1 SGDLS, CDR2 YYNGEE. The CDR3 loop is CASSAYRGGGITDTQYF. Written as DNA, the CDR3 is TGTGCCAGCAGCGCTTACAGGGGTGGGGGGATTACAGATACGCAGTATTTT.

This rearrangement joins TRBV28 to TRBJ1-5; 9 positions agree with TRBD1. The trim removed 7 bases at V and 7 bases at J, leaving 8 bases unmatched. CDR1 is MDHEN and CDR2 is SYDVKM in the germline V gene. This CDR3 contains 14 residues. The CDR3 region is CASTPRDRVQPQHF. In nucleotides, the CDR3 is TGTGCCAGCACTCCCCGGGACAGGGTCCAGCCCCAGCATTTT.

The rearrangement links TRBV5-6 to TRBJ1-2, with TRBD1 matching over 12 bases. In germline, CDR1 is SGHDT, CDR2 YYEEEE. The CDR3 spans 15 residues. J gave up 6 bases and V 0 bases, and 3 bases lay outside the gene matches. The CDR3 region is CASSLVGTGGDGYTF. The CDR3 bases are TGTGCCAGCAGCTTGGTTGGGACAGGGGGCGATGGCTACACCTTC. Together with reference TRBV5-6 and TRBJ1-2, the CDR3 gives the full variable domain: DAGVTQSPTHLIKTRGQQVTLRCSPKSGHDTVSWYQQALGQGPQFIFQYYEEEERQRGNFPDRFSGHQFPNYSSELNVNALLLGDSALYLCASSLVGTGGDGYTFGSGTRLTVV.

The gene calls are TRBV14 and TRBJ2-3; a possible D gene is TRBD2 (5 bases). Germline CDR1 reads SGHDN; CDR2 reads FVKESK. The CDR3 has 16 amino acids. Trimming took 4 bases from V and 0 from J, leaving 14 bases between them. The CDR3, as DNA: TGTGCCAGCAGCCGGCGGGTCAGCCGGAGCACAGATACGCAGTATTTT. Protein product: CASSRRVSRSTDTQYF.

This CDR3 reads CASSLAGVYTQYF. CDR3 nucleotide sequence: TGTGCCAGTAGTCTGGCGGGAGTGTACACGCAGTATTTT. This chain links TRBV19 with TRBJ2-3; 7 positions match TRBD2. V gave up 5 bases and J gave up 9 bases; unmatched junction bases: 8. This CDR3 is 13 amino acids long. Germline lookup yields CDR1 LNHDA and CDR2 SQIVND (reference sequence). Full variable domain (missing parts from reference TRBV19 and TRBJ2-3): DGGITQSPKYLFRKEGQNVTLSCEQNLNHDAMYWYRQDPGQGLRLIYYSQIVNDFQKGDIAEGYSVSREKKESFPLTVTSAQKNPTAFYLCASSLAGVYTQYFGPGTRLTVL.

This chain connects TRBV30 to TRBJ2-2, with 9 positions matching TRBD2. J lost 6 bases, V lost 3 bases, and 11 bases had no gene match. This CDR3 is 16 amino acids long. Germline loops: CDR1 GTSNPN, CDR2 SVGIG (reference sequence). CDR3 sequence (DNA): TGTGCCTGGAGAAGGCACCGAGCGGGAGGTGCCGGGGAGCTGTTTTTT. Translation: CAWRRHRAGGAGELFF. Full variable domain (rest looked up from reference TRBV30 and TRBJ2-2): SQTIHQWPATLVQPVGSPLSLECTVEGTSNPNLYWYRQAAGRGLQLLFYSVGIGQISSEVPQNLSASRPQDRQFILSSKKLLLSDSGFYLCAWRRHRAGGAGELFFGEGSRLTVL.

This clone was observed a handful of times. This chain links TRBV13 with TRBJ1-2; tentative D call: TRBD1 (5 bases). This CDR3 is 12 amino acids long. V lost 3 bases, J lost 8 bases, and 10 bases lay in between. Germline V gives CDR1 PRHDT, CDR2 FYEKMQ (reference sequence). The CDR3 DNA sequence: TGTGCCAGCAGCTTTGGGCAGGGCGGCTACACCTTC. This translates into CASSFGQGGYTF.